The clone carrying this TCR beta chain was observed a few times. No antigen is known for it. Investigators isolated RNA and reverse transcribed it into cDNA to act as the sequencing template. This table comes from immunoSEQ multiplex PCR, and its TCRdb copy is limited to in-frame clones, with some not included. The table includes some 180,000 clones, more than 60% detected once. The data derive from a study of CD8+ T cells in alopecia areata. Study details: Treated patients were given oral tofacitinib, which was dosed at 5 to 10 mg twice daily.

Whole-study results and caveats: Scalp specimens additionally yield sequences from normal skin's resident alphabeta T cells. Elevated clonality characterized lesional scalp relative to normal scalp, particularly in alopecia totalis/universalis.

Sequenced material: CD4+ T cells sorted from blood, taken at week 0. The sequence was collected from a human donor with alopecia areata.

This chain's CDR3 is CASSYSNQPQHF. Written as DNA, the CDR3 is TGTGCCAGCAGCTATAGCAATCAGCCCCAGCATTTT. The chain is built from TRBV7-9 and TRBJ1-5, with D hard to call. The V gene's germline CDR1 is SEHNR and CDR2 FQNEAQ (reference sequence). The CDR3 length is 12 residues. V lost 4 bases and J 0 bases, leaving 1 base between the germline ends. The whole variable domain, filled in from reference TRBV7-9 and TRBJ1-5, reads DTGVSQNPRHKITKRGQNVTFRCDPISEHNRLYWYRQTLGQGPEFLTYFQNEAQLEKSRLLSDRFSAERPKGSFSTLEIQRTEQGDSAMYLCASSYSNQPQHFGDGTRLSIL.